This TCR beta chain was observed in a study of cytomegalovirus exposure and HLA in healthy donors. Whole-study results and caveats: Earlier findings revealed that most TCR beta V segments proved productive either about 90% or about 30% of the time. Being indistinguishable, some V segments were excluded, TRBV6-2 and TRBV6-3 among them.

Vbeta (60) and Jbeta (13) primers were used in the PCR. Some clones are missing from TCRdb's copy, which holds only in-frame ones; the method was immunoSEQ multiplex PCR. This table lists 100,000 to 150,000 clones. The trim removed 1 base at V and 4 bases at J, leaving 4 bases unmatched. The CDR3 has 14 residues. Germline CDR1 and CDR2: SGDLS and YYNGEE. Of note for this clone: Its antigen is unidentified.

Specimen: PBMCs. This chain links TRBV9 with TRBJ1-1, with 7 bases matching TRBD1. The clonotype originates from a man aged 18 to 29 in good health and CMV-seronegative. DNA for the CDR3: TGTGCCAGCAGCGTATCGCACAGGGGCACTGAAGCTTTCTTT. Translation gives CASSVSHRGTEAFF.